This TCR beta chain was captured by sequencing in a study of blood T cell repertoires in COVID-19. Whole-study context: The samples span acute and convalescent COVID-19 from the United States, Italy and Spain. In each case, the material was cDNA or gDNA derived from T cells, B-cell-depleted T cells, or PBMCs.

In the original analysis: From reference gene primer amplification, estimates of nucleated cell counts were derived. Generated by immunoSEQ multiplex PCR, the TCRdb table keeps only in-frame clones and is missing some. The DNA was the basis for D and trimming; V, J and clone size are from that table. The sample includes some 87,000 clones, about four fifths of them seen just once. Germline values: CDR1 MDHEN, CDR2 SYDVKM. The CDR3 extends over 15 amino acids. Trimming took 6 bases from V and 3 from J; bases not matched to a gene: 7. This clone was picked up a small number of times. This chain links TRBV28 with TRBJ1-5, with TRBD1 matching 8 bases. Specimen: peripheral blood. This clonotype originated in a human donor in a cohort sampled during active COVID-19. CDR3 nucleotide sequence: TGTGCCAGCAGACCGGCAGGGGGCCCCAATCAGCCCCAGCATTTT. Protein product: CASRPAGGPNQPQHF. The variable domain in full, with the rest retrieved from reference TRBV28 and TRBJ1-5, is DVKVTQSSRYLVKRTGEKVFLECVQDMDHENMFWYRQDPGLGLRLIYFSYDVKMKEKGDIPEGYSVSREKKERFSLILESASTNQTSMYLCASRPAGGPNQPQHFGDGTRLSIL.